The next 12 T cell receptor beta chains were all read from a single sample in a study of identical twins. Using its own MiXCR run on the 5' RACE reads, TCRdb lists one record per CDR3 protein. Of 1.5 million or so distinct CDR3 sequences listed, 25% to 35% are singletons. The sequenced material came from cord blood. All receptors derive from a newborn girl in good health.

The chain joins TRBV11-2 to TRBJ2-3, with 8 bases lining up with TRBD1. V gave up 6 bases and J gave up 5 bases; unmatched junction bases: 7. This CDR3 is built from 14 residues. The germline V gene encodes CDR1 SGHAT and CDR2 FQNNGV. The CDR3 nucleotides are TGTGCCAGCAGTTTCAGGGGGCGCGGAGATACGCAGTATTTT. Encoded protein: CASSFRGRGDTQYF. Variable domain in full (rest from reference TRBV11-2 and TRBJ2-3): EAGVAQSPRYKIIEKRQSVAFWCNPISGHATLYWYQQILGQGPKLLIQFQNNGVVDDSQLPKDRFSAERLKGVDSTLKIQPAKLEDSAVYLCASSFRGRGDTQYFGPGTRLTVL.

The chain employs TRBV5-1 and TRBJ1-2, with D hard to call. Trimming took off 4 bases at V and 5 bases at J, with 12 bases between the two ends. The CDR3 sequence is 13 residues long. Looked up from germline, CDR1 is SGHRS and CDR2 is YFSETQ. DNA of the CDR3: TGCGCCAGCAGCGTCGGGCACCTTTATGGCTACACCTTC. Protein sequence: CASSVGHLYGYTF.

This clonotype came up a few times. V gene TRBV2 combines with J gene TRBJ1-1; D uncertain. Germline CDR1 is SNHLY and CDR2 is FYNNEI. V lost 9 bases to trimming and J lost 3 bases, with 11 bases between them. The CDR3 is made up of 12 amino acids. CDR3 region: CASSRWDTEAFF. As DNA, the CDR3 is TGTGCCAGTTCTCGATGGGACACTGAAGCTTTCTTT.

The chain links TRBV4-1 to TRBJ2-4, with a tentative D call TRBD2 (5 bases). The DNA end lines up better with TRBJ2-1; the J call may be wrong. The CDR3 sequence is 15 residues long. Per the germline V gene, CDR1 is MGHRA and CDR2 is YSYEKL. CDR3 in amino acids: CASSPLGRAKNIQFF. The CDR3, as DNA: TGCGCCAGCAGCCCGCTAGGGAGAGCCAAAAACATTCAGTTCTTC.

This clonotype was counted ten times or more. The chain uses TRBV21-1 and TRBJ2-5; TRBD1 was called by the table and not checked on the DNA. TRBV21-1 is given as a pseudogene. The CDR3 sequence is 15 residues long. As DNA, the CDR3 is TGTGCCAGCAGCATGGTACAGGGATCCGGAGAGACCCAGTACTTC. Protein sequence: CASSMVQGSGETQYF.

The chain employs TRBV9 and TRBJ1-5; D not resolved. Trimming left V 0 bases short and J 6 bases short, with 10 bases between. In germline, CDR1 is SGDLS, CDR2 YYNGEE. The CDR3 spans 14 residues. The CDR3 loop is CASSVDPWAQPQHF. The CDR3 bases are TGTGCCAGCAGCGTAGATCCTTGGGCTCAGCCCCAGCATTTT.

This clonotype was recorded at least ten times. The rearrangement uses TRBV12-3 or TRBV12-4 and TRBJ1-1; no clear D. CDR3 size: 13 residues. V shed 3 bases and J shed 1 base, with 6 bases lying between them. The DNA of the CDR3 is TGTGCCAGCAGTTTCAGGTGGAACACTGAAGCTTTCTTT. Its translation is CASSFRWNTEAFF.

For this clonotype: The junction departs from germline at one end; a sequencing error may be responsible. The chain has TRBV29-1 and TRBJ1-2, with D unresolved. The germline V gene encodes CDR1 SQVTM and CDR2 ANQGSEA. The CDR3 is 12 amino acids. The CDR3 here is CSVGLLNYGCTF. The CDR3 DNA reads as TGCAGCGTTGGACTGCTTAACTATGGCTGCACCTTC.

This clonotype showed up just a few times. The chain carries TRBV4-2 and TRBJ2-7, with no clear D. The CDR3 has 16 amino acids. Trimming shortened V by 3 bases and J by 1 base, and 16 bases separated the two germline ends. Germline V lookup: CDR1 LGHNA, CDR2 YNFKEQ. This chain's CDR3 is CASSQAIVRRSYEQYF. The CDR3, as DNA: TGTGCCAGCAGCCAGGCTATAGTACGGAGATCCTACGAGCAGTACTTC.

The rearrangement uses TRBV4-2 and TRBJ1-1, with no clear D. V was shortened by 0 bases and J by 2 bases, with 10 bases between the two germline ends. The germline CDR1 and CDR2 sequences are LGHNA and YNFKEQ. The length of the CDR3 is 15 residues. The CDR3 DNA follows: TGTGCCAGCAGCCAAGATAAAAACAGAAACACTGAAGCTTTCTTT. Translation: CASSQDKNRNTEAFF.

The chain couples TRBV7-8 to TRBJ2-3, with no clear D. Trimming shortened V by 5 bases and J by 4 bases, and 16 bases separated the two germline ends. Germline V CDR1 and CDR2: SGHVS, FQNEAQ. The CDR3 has 15 residues. In DNA form, the CDR3 reads TGTGCCAGCAGCCCCAGTCTAGTCTCGGCAGATACGCAGTATTTT. It translates to CASSPSLVSADTQYF.

Of note for this clonotype: A much larger clone lies a single base off, so this may be a read error. The chain has TRBV27 and TRBJ2-3, with D unresolved. The germline V gene has CDR1 MNHEY and CDR2 SMNVEV (reference sequence). Trimming stripped 10 bases from V and 0 bases from J, with 11 bases between. The CDR3 totals 13 residues. The CDR3, as DNA: TGTGCCAACAAAAAAACTAGCACAGATACGCAGTATTTT. Amino acid sequence: CANKKTSTDTQYF.